The next 19 T cell receptor beta chains were all read from a single sample in a study of blood T cell repertoires in COVID-19. TCRdb's copy holds only in-frame clones and misses some; the assay was immunoSEQ multiplex PCR. The sample carries 280,000 or so clones, 85% recorded once. The material sequenced was PBMCs or T cells enriched from blood (not recorded which). These TCRs come from a woman aged 45-65 years who had recovered from COVID-19.

The V gene is TRBV30, the J gene TRBJ1-1; a weak D match, TRBD1 (6 bases). The CDR3 consists of 13 residues. The germline CDR1 and CDR2 sequences are GTSNPN and SVGIG (reference sequence). V lost 3 bases and J 7 bases, leaving 15 bases between the germline ends. The CDR3 DNA sequence: TGTGCCTGGAGCTGGGGGCTCAAATTTGAAGCTTTCTTT. Its protein is CAWSWGLKFEAFF.

The chain is built from TRBV30 and TRBJ1-2, with D tentatively TRBD1 (6 bases). CDR3 length: 12 amino acids. In germline, CDR1 is GTSNPN, CDR2 SVGIG (reference sequence). V was clipped by 4 bases and J by 4 bases, with 10 bases between them. The CDR3 loop is CAWNRDGYGYTF. The DNA for the CDR3 is TGTGCCTGGAACAGGGATGGCTATGGCTACACCTTC.

J is TRBJ2-1 and V is TRBV3-1 (or the pseudogene TRBV3-2); the D gene is possibly TRBD1 (6 bases). Germline V gives CDR1 LGHDT, CDR2 YNNKEL (reference sequence). This CDR3 contains 14 residues. Trimming stripped 3 bases from V and 4 bases from J, with 10 bases between. CDR3 protein: CASSHRGQYNEQFF. The CDR3 DNA sequence: TGTGCCAGCAGCCACAGAGGACAGTACAATGAGCAGTTCTTC.

The V and J genes are TRBV7-9 and TRBJ1-6; D perhaps matches TRBD1 (5 bases). The CDR3 has 14 amino acids. CDR1 is SEHNR, CDR2 FQNEAQ, per germline (reference sequence). Trimming left V 3 bases short and J 7 bases short, with 10 bases between. The CDR3 spells CASSLEKGNSPLHF. The CDR3 region has the DNA TGTGCCAGCAGCTTGGAAAAGGGGAATTCACCCCTCCACTTT.

The V call is TRBV7-9, the J call TRBJ2-3, with D possibly TRBD1 on 6 matching bases. Germline loops: CDR1 SEHNR, CDR2 FQNEAQ (reference sequence). CDR3 length equals 15 residues. The V gene lost 5 bases and the J gene lost 0 bases, with 12 bases spanning the gap. CDR3 nucleotides: TGTGCCAGCAGCCCCGGACAGTTCAGCACAGATACGCAGTATTTT. Translating gives CASSPGQFSTDTQYF.

The chain links TRBV5-1 to TRBJ1-2; 7 bases are shared with TRBD1. This CDR3 has 14 amino acids. Per germline, CDR1 SGHRS and CDR2 YFSETQ. V trimming: 3 bases; J trimming: 8 bases; junction bases outside the gene matches: 10. CDR3 sequence (DNA): TGCGCCAGCAGCTCGATTGACAGGGTTGGCGGCTACACCTTC. This gives the protein CASSSIDRVGGYTF.

The rearrangement links TRBV7-2 to TRBJ1-1; possible D gene TRBD1, 6 bases. Germline V gives CDR1 SGHTA, CDR2 FQGNSA. The CDR3 has 14 residues. V was clipped by 1 base and J by 1 base, with 7 bases between them. CDR3 in amino acids: CASSLGRGNTEAFF. DNA of the CDR3: TGTGCCAGCAGCTTAGGCAGGGGGAACACTGAAGCTTTCTTT.

The sample holds a few counts of this clone. The chain recombines TRBV12-2 with TRBJ1-2; the table gives TRBD1 as D, unverified against the DNA. TRBV12-2 is classified as a pseudogene. This CDR3 contains 19 residues. CDR3 nucleotide sequence: TGTGCAAGTCGCTTTAAATCTGGCAAGTTTGGGCGTTCAAGGTATGGCTACACCTTC. Amino acid sequence: CASRFKSGKFGRSRYGYTF.

The CDR3 region is CASSVGQGGDEKLFF. Written as DNA, the CDR3 is TGTGCCAGCAGCGTGGGACAGGGGGGAGATGAAAAACTGTTTTTT. The chain links TRBV9 to TRBJ1-4; 11 positions agree with TRBD1. Per germline, CDR1 SGDLS and CDR2 YYNGEE. The CDR3 spans 15 residues. V lost 2 bases and J lost 6; bases outside the gene matches: 3. Combining the CDR3 with reference TRBV9 and TRBJ1-4 gives the whole variable domain DSGVTQTPKHLITATGQRVTLRCSPRSGDLSVYWYQQSLDQGLQFLIQYYNGEERAKGNILERFSAQQFPDLHSELNLSSLELGDSALYFCASSVGQGGDEKLFFGSGTQLSVL.

J is TRBJ1-1 and V is TRBV28; the match to TRBD1 covers 7 bases. The trim removed 7 bases at V and 4 bases at J, leaving 9 bases unmatched. Germline CDR1 reads MDHEN; CDR2 reads SYDVKM. The CDR3 totals 14 residues. CDR3 sequence reads: CASKGALEGTEAFF. The DNA for the CDR3 is TGTGCCAGCAAGGGGGCCTTGGAGGGCACTGAAGCTTTCTTT.

This clone showed up just a few times. This sequence joins TRBV19 and TRBJ1-1, with D hard to call. The germline V and J ends were trimmed by 3 bases and 1 base, with 9 bases remaining between them. CDR1 is LNHDA and CDR2 is SQIVND in the germline V gene (reference sequence). This CDR3 has 14 residues. The CDR3 sequence is CASSIVASNTEAFF. Written as DNA, the CDR3 is TGTGCCAGTAGTATCGTTGCGTCGAACACTGAAGCTTTCTTT.

The V call is TRBV18, the J call TRBJ2-7; 10 bases align to TRBD1. The ends lost 3 bases at V and 2 bases at J; junction bases unmatched: 1. This CDR3 comprises 14 residues. Per germline, CDR1 KGHSH and CDR2 LQKENI. The chain's CDR3 is CASSPDRGPYEQYF. The CDR3 DNA sequence: TGTGCCAGCTCACCCGACAGGGGGCCCTACGAGCAGTACTTC. Full variable domain (missing parts from reference TRBV18 and TRBJ2-7): NAGVMQNPRHLVRRRGQEARLRCSPMKGHSHVYWYRQLPEEGLKFMVYLQKENIIDESGMPKERFSAEFPKEGPSILRIQQVVRGDSAAYFCASSPDRGPYEQYFGPGTRLTVT.

CDR3 in DNA: TGTGCCAGCTCACCGGACAGGGTTCCACTGTTTTTT. Translated: CASSPDRVPLFF. The J gene is TRBJ1-4, the V gene TRBV18; 8 positions match TRBD1. Trimming cost V 3 bases and J 13 bases; bases outside gene matches: 4. The CDR3 consists of 12 residues. Germline V lookup: CDR1 KGHSH, CDR2 LQKENI.

V and J are TRBV6-1 and TRBJ2-5, with D perhaps matching TRBD2 (5 bases). Trimming removed 2 bases from V and 1 base from J, with 14 bases in between. Germline V lookup: CDR1 MNHNS, CDR2 SASEGT. CDR3 length: 16 residues. The chain's CDR3 is CASSEPGAASQETQYF. The CDR3, as DNA: TGTGCCAGCAGTGAACCTGGAGCGGCCAGCCAAGAGACCCAGTACTTC.

The genes are TRBV2 and TRBJ1-2, with TRBD1 identical over 7 bases. Germline assignment: CDR1 SNHLY and CDR2 FYNNEI. The V segment lost 3 bases and the J segment 3 bases; nucleotides outside the gene matches: 7. This CDR3 is built from 15 residues. The CDR3, as DNA: TGTGCCAGCAGTGATGGGACAGCCTTCTACTATGGCTACACCTTC. As protein: CASSDGTAFYYGYTF.

The chain joins TRBV13 to TRBJ1-2; perhaps TRBD1 as D (5 bases). The V end lost 4 bases, the J end lost 0 bases, and 12 bases lay between the germline ends. CDR1 and CDR2 (germline): PRHDT, FYEKMQ (reference sequence). The CDR3 has 15 amino acids. CDR3: CASSSRQSTNYGYTF. The CDR3 DNA reads TGTGCCAGCAGCTCCCGACAGTCAACTAACTATGGCTACACCTTC.

This clone was counted at least ten times. The chain uses TRBV9 and TRBJ2-1; the match to TRBD2 covers 11 bases. This CDR3 spans 16 amino acids. V trimming: 0 bases; J trimming: 6 bases; junction bases outside the gene matches: 5. Germline V gene sequence: CDR1 SGDLS, CDR2 YYNGEE. The CDR3 nucleotides are TGTGCCAGCAGCGTAGTTTCTAGCGGGGGGCCCAATGAGCAGTTCTTC. Its translation is CASSVVSSGGPNEQFF.

The chain combines TRBV7-3 with TRBJ1-6; D not certain. CDR3 size: 15 residues. Trimming left V 2 bases short and J 9 bases short, with 14 bases between. Germline CDR1 SGHTA, CDR2 FQGTGA. The CDR3 DNA follows: TGTGCCAGCAGCTTAGATGGAGGCTCGAGTTCACCCCTCCACTTT. It yields the protein CASSLDGGSSSPLHF. The entire variable domain, with the rest obtained from reference TRBV7-3 and TRBJ1-6, is as follows: GAGVSQTPSNKVTEKGKYVELRCDPISGHTALYWYRQSLGQGPEFLIYFQGTGAADDSGLPNDRFFAVRPEGSVSTLKIQRTERGDSAVYLCASSLDGGSSSPLHFGNGTRLTVT.

This rearrangement joins TRBV5-1 to TRBJ2-2, with D unresolved. The CDR3 sequence is 16 residues long. Germline V gene sequence: CDR1 SGHRS, CDR2 YFSETQ. V gave up 0 bases and J gave up 4 bases, with 13 bases separating them. The CDR3 spells CASSLDSHPGTGELFF. CDR3 sequence (DNA): TGCGCCAGCAGCTTGGATTCTCACCCGGGCACCGGGGAGCTGTTTTTT.